This is a list of T cell receptor beta chains from one sample in a study of T cells in Graves' hyperthyroidism and ophthalmopathy. Each CDR3 protein is one row after TCRdb ran MiXCR on the multiplex PCR reads. The profile covers some 210,000 distinct CDR3 sequences, with roughly a sixth appearing a single time and around 52% taken by the ten largest. Source material: blood. Source of these receptors: a middle-aged man with Graves' hyperthyroidism. Each CDR3 is given without its conserved first and last residue.

v_call	j_call	cdr3_aa
TRBV28	TRBJ1-1	ASSIGLSDTEAF
TRBV27	-	ASKARSGRQAQF
TRBV9	TRBJ1-3	ASSVQSGNTIY
TRBV7-8	TRBJ2-4	ASSLDGGLSKNIQY
TRBV27	TRBJ1-2	ASSLNSGDHGYT
TRBV6-1	TRBJ2-7	ASSDRTGPSYEQY
TRBV3-1	TRBJ1-1	ASSHRDEAF
TRBV29-1	TRBJ2-5	SVGQPPTGETQY
TRBV24-1	TRBJ1-2	ATSDQDRDGYT
TRBV28	TRBJ2-7	ASSPQGFNSYEQY
TRBV18	TRBJ2-2	ASSPREGAFTGELF
TRBV28	TRBJ2-7	ASSFPGTAYEQY
TRBV20-1	TRBJ2-1	SALSNSYNEQF
TRBV3-1	TRBJ2-1	ASSQGTGGNEQF
TRBV6-9	TRBJ1-1	ASTERLPNTEAF
TRBV28	TRBJ2-3	ASSPLGGVRTDTQY
TRBV18	TRBJ2-5	ASSPPDVQETQY
TRBV20-1	TRBJ2-7	SASGRTLEQY
TRBV27	TRBJ1-1	ASSLRGPNTEAF
TRBV5-1	TRBJ2-1	ASSFGGRGNNEQF
TRBV4-1	TRBJ2-3	ASSTGTSGRVGDTQY
TRBV6-1	TRBJ2-5	ASSEGGGQETQY
TRBV12-3/TRBV12-4	TRBJ2-7	ASSLDWGNEQY
TRBV29-1	TRBJ2-1	SVETLREGDYNEQF
TRBV5-8	TRBJ2-3	ASSFGTGGGDTQY
TRBV6-1	TRBJ2-6	ASSETRSGANVLT
TRBV7-9	TRBJ2-3	ASSPFRSASTDTQY
TRBV18	TRBJ1-4	ASSPRRSRLLEGTNEKLF
TRBV6-2/TRBV6-3	TRBJ2-5	ASSPRTEETQY
TRBV28	TRBJ1-2	ASSFSGIGYT
TRBV28	TRBJ2-3	ASSPGGPGGKNTDTQY
TRBV20-1	TRBJ2-7	SARDPSGTYEQY
TRBV12-3/TRBV12-4	TRBJ2-1	ASSLTLAGVPNEQF